These T cell receptor beta chains were read from a single sample in a study of T cell responses to AZD1222 COVID-19 vaccine. Assay: immunoSEQ multiplex PCR; the TCRdb copy retains only in-frame clones and omits some. The sample consists of roughly 98,000 clones, roughly 84% of them appearing once. Material: peripheral blood, obtained 28 days after the second AZD1222 dose. Source of these receptors: an adult who received the AZD1222 COVID-19 vaccine. CDR3s include the opening cysteine and the closing phenylalanine or tryptophan. D genes are given only for firm matches. Not all rows give a size; the values are once, few, many and, for expanded clones, a class.

V gene	D gene	J gene	clone size	CDR3 DNA	CDR3 protein
TRBV14	TRBD2	TRBJ2-1	.	TGTGCCACGGGGGGGTCCAGACCCAGAACAATCAATGAGCAGTTCTTC	CATGGSRPRTINEQFF
TRBV10-3	.	TRBJ1-1	.	TGTGCCATCACTTCGACAGACAACACTGAAGCTTTCTTT	CAITSTDNTEAFF
TRBV11-2	.	TRBJ1-2	.	TGTGCCAGCAGCTTAGATCCAGGTCCTAACTATGGCTACACCTTC	CASSLDPGPNYGYTF
TRBV27	.	TRBJ2-3	.	TGTGCCAGCAGTTTTGGTAGCACAGATACGCAGTATTTT	CASSFGSTDTQYF
TRBV6-5	.	TRBJ2-7	.	TGTGCCAGCAGTTACGGTTCGGACGGCACCTACGAGCAGTACTTC	CASSYGSDGTYEQYF
TRBV9	TRBD1	TRBJ1-1	.	TGTGCCAGCAGCACCTACCGGACAGGGGGAAACACTGAAGCTTTCTTT	CASSTYRTGGNTEAFF
TRBV30	.	TRBJ2-2	once	TGTGCCTGGATCGGTGGGCCGGGGCACACCGGGGAGCTGTTTTTT	CAWIGGPGHTGELFF
TRBV27	.	TRBJ1-3	once	TGTGCCAGCAAACGATTGGGGCAGAAAGACTCTGGAAACACCATATATTTT	CASKRLGQKDSGNTIYF
TRBV13	.	TRBJ2-1	.	TGTGCCAGCAGCCTCGACTACTTGAGCTCCTACAATGAGCAGTTCTTC	CASSLDYLSSYNEQFF
TRBV27	TRBD1	TRBJ2-7	.	TGTGCCAGCAGTATATCCTCCGGGACAGGGTGGTACGAGCAGTACTTC	CASSISSGTGWYEQYF
TRBV10-3	.	TRBJ2-1	.	TGTGCCATCAGGGCTCTAGAAAGAGGGTACAATGAGCAGTTCTTC	CAIRALERGYNEQFF
TRBV4-3	.	TRBJ2-1	.	TGCGCCAGCAGCCAAGACTGGAGTAGTCATGAGCAGTTCTTC	CASSQDWSSHEQFF
TRBV18	.	TRBJ1-4	.	TGTGCCAGCTCGGGCCAAAGGGTCGAAAAACTGTTTTTT	CASSGQRVEKLFF
TRBV11-2	TRBD1	TRBJ2-7	.	TGTGCCAGCAGTCCGCCTTCTTCTGGGACAGGGTCCTCCTACGAGCAGTACTTC	CASSPPSSGTGSSYEQYF
TRBV10-3	TRBD2	TRBJ2-1	once	TGTGCCATCAGGAGCGGGGTAGCGGGACCCCACGATGAGCAGTTCTTC	CAIRSGVAGPHDEQFF
TRBV5-1	.	TRBJ2-7	.	TGCGCCAGCAGCTTGGGCGGCAACAACTACGAGCAGTACTTC	CASSLGGNNYEQYF
TRBV11-2	TRBD1	TRBJ1-2	few	TGTGCCAGCAGCCCAGGACAGGTCTACTATGGCTACACCTTC	CASSPGQVYYGYTF
TRBV29-1	.	TRBJ2-5	few	TGCAGCGCCTCTTGGTCGGAGACCCAGTACTTC	CSASWSETQYF
TRBV3-1/TRBV3-2	.	TRBJ1-1	.	TGTGCCAGCAGCCAAGGGTCTCTGGACGCTGAAGCTTTCTTT	CASSQGSLDAEAFF
TRBV10-3	.	TRBJ2-7	.	TGTGCCATCATGGGGGGCGCTGGATACGAGCAGTACTTC	CAIMGGAGYEQYF
TRBV27	TRBD2	TRBJ2-2	.	TGTGCCAGCAGTTTATCCGCGGGAGATTTCACCGGGGAGCTGTTTTTT	CASSLSAGDFTGELFF